This TCR beta chain appears in the sequencing data of a study of a mutant IDH1 vaccine in newly diagnosed glioma. Study-wide background: Initiation of the vaccine course occurred 4-6 weeks after radiotherapy alone, or alongside temozolomide cycles. There were roughly 62% males and roughly 38% females among treated patients, whose mean age was approximately 44 years.

The assay was immunoSEQ multiplex PCR, and TCRdb's table has in-frame clones only and misses some. Of approximately 81,000 clones listed, about 82% were seen once; the top ten hold 2% to 2.5%. For this clone: Its antigen is still unknown.

Germline assignment: CDR1 SGHTA and CDR2 FQGNSA. J lost 5 bases, V lost 5 bases, and 9 bases had no gene match. The CDR3 has 15 amino acids. Findings and limits, study-wide: Vaccination induced immune responses in about 92% of patients.

Time point here: week 23, last vaccination. A single vaccine dose contained 300 ug of mutant IDH1 20-mer peptide, and topical imiquimod was used with it. V is TRBV7-2 and J is TRBJ2-3; TRBD2 matches 8 bases. The TCR comes from a man younger than 45 with glioma. Some clones in this sample may be carry-over from other donors' samples. The sample consisted of PBMCs, taken from a glioma patient whose treatment included an IDH1 peptide vaccine. This CDR3 is CASSPQAGAIDTQYF. In nucleotides, the CDR3 is TGTGCCAGCAGCCCTCAAGCGGGAGCAATAGATACGCAGTATTTT.